Sequencing of this T cell receptor (beta chain) was carried out in a study of T cell repertoires in cytomegalovirus infection. Background on the study: Signatures in public TCR beta sequences pointed to both CMV infection and matching HLA type.

TCRdb fed the reads into MiXCR, producing one record per CDR3 protein. Among 150,000 to 180,000 distinct CDR3 sequences listed, around a quarter were seen once. In its sample, this clonotype was seen many times. Its antigen remains unknown. Findings of the study overall: Across the ex vivo response, the dominant clonotypes were HLA-C-restricted CMV-specific TCR beta clonotypes.

This CDR3 spans 13 amino acids. With 0 bases removed from V and 6 bases from J, the gap between germline ends came to 5 bases. Per germline, CDR1 MDHEN and CDR2 SYDVKM. The receptor was derived from a human donor in good health (CMV status not recorded). Some clones in this sample may be carry-over from other donors' samples. Sequencing used PBMCs. V usage is TRBV28 and J usage is TRBJ2-2; the D is unclear. CDR3 sequence (DNA): TGTGCCAGCAGTTTATGGGCACCCGGGGAGCTGTTTTTT. Its protein is CASSLWAPGELFF.